The present T cell receptor beta chain was sequenced within a study of blood T cell repertoires in COVID-19. Study context: The United States, Italy and Spain supplied acute and convalescent COVID-19 samples. PBMCs, B-cell-depleted T cells, or T cells were the source of the cDNA or gDNA that made up the material.

Methods used by the authors: The authors estimated nucleated cell counts from reference gene primer amplification. Assay used: immunoSEQ multiplex PCR; TCRdb lists only in-frame clones, some missing. Clone size and the V and J calls come from that table; the DNA yielded D and trimming. The sample has approximately 250,000 clones, around nine tenths seen once. CDR3 length: 15 residues. CDR1 is MDHEN and CDR2 is SYDVKM in the germline V gene. Trimming removed 2 bases from V and 7 bases from J; junction bases left unmatched: 6. The V and J genes are TRBV28 and TRBJ2-2; 8 bases line up with TRBD2. The sequencing sample was made of peripheral blood. The receptor was derived from a man between 35 and 55 years old with active or convalescent COVID-19. DNA of the CDR3: TGTGCCAGCAGTTTAGGGCGGGAGGTTAGCGGGGAGCTGTTTTTT. This translates into CASSLGREVSGELFF.